The clone carrying this T cell receptor (beta chain) has only a few counts. Antigen unknown. The data were obtained in a study of TIL therapy for anti-PD-1-resistant metastatic lung cancer. Across the study: By whole-exome sequencing, median non-synonymous tumor mutation burden was approximately 1.4 mutations per megabase.

As to time point: pre-treatment sample, taken before nivolumab and TIL therapy. In germline, CDR1 is SNHLY, CDR2 FYNNEI. Trimming took 1 base from V and 4 from J, leaving 13 bases between them. This CDR3 spans 15 amino acids. The study, taken as a whole, reports: The cohort had more treatment-naive, never-smoker and oncogene-addicted patients than typical.

The libraries were made with immunoSEQ v3. Survey-level samples got 2 million or so read pairs; deep-level samples got about 5-6.5 million. TCRdb keeps only in-frame clones here, not all; method: immunoSEQ multiplex PCR. The sample includes about 20,000 clones, 83% seen only once; the top ten take about 2.2%. The sample consisted of blood, taken at baseline. The rearrangement uses TRBV2 and TRBJ1-2; TRBD1 might be the D (6 bases). The receptor comes from a person between 25 and 79 years old with non-small cell lung cancer. CDR3 in DNA: TGTGCCAGCAGTGAAGAGTTAAGCAGGGGCTATGGCTACACCTTC. This translates into CASSEELSRGYGYTF.